This T cell receptor beta chain was profiled in a study of B cell selection in AIRE deficiency. Study results and limitations: Only around a tenth of about 3,500 shared Treg sequences were patient-specific; 30% to 40% healthy-specific. Patient Tconv and Treg cells showed healthy-like TCRBV usage, CDR3 length, diversity. Shared Treg sequences had shorter CDR3s, biased toward rearrangements with few non-templated insertions.

The protocol was immunoSEQ multiplex PCR, while the TCRdb copy is restricted to in-frame clones and leaves out a portion. The sample carries some 24,000 clones, 95% to 97% recorded once. Remarks on this clone: Its antigen is unknown.

Sorting defined conventional CD4 T cells as CD4+CD127+. Healthy unrelated donors supplied the control samples. The TCR was taken from a human donor in good health. The sample was CD4+CD127+ conventional T cells sorted from PBMCs.

The CDR3 DNA follows: TGCGCCAGCAGCCTACGACAGGGGGATGGCTACACCTTC. It encodes CASSLRQGDGYTF. This sequence joins TRBV4-3 and TRBJ1-2; 9 positions agree with TRBD1. This CDR3 comprises 13 residues. Per the germline V gene, CDR1 is LGHNA and CDR2 is YSLEER. V shed 4 bases, J shed 6 bases, and the junction held 3 bases outside the gene matches.